What follows are 24 T cell receptor beta chains derived from one specimen sequenced in a study of T-cell memory formation after mild COVID-19. Using its own MiXCR run on the 5' RACE reads, TCRdb lists one record per CDR3 protein. The sample yields approximately 82,000 distinct CDR3 sequences, 9.5% to 15% seen once. Sample: PBMCs or a T cell subset sorted from them (not recorded which). The receptors come from a man younger than 30 who had mild COVID-19 (a few samples of this study predate the infection). Cell type and time point are not known.

The chain has TRBV12-3 or TRBV12-4 and TRBJ2-5; TRBD1 agrees at 8 bases. This CDR3 is 13 amino acids long. The J segment lost 1 base and the V segment lost 8 bases, leaving 3 bases of the junction unmatched. In nucleotides, the CDR3 is TGTGCCAGCGCGGACAGGGTCCAAGAGACCCAGTACTTC. Its protein is CASADRVQETQYF.

The rearrangement joins TRBV11-2 to TRBJ1-2, with D possibly matching TRBD1 (5 bases). This CDR3 region has 15 residues. Between the trimmed V and J ends, which lost 4 bases and 2 bases, there was a span of 14 bases. Looked up from germline, CDR1 is SGHAT and CDR2 is FQNNGV. CDR3 region: CASSSEGLLNYGYTF. CDR3 DNA: TGTGCCAGCAGCTCTGAGGGGTTATTGAACTATGGCTACACCTTC. Filled out from reference TRBV11-2 and TRBJ1-2, the complete variable domain reads EAGVAQSPRYKIIEKRQSVAFWCNPISGHATLYWYQQILGQGPKLLIQFQNNGVVDDSQLPKDRFSAERLKGVDSTLKIQPAKLEDSAVYLCASSSEGLLNYGYTFGSGTRLTVV.

The chain joins TRBV30 to TRBJ1-1, with 7 nucleotides matching TRBD1. There are 12 residues in the CDR3. Looked up from germline, CDR1 is GTSNPN and CDR2 is SVGIG (reference sequence). After removal of 1 base from V and 6 bases from J, the junction contained 2 bases not matched to a gene. CDR3 DNA: TGTGCCTGGAGTGACGACAGGGCTGAAGCTTTCTTT. Translating it yields CAWSDDRAEAFF. Filled out from reference TRBV30 and TRBJ1-1, the complete variable domain reads SQTIHQWPATLVQPVGSPLSLECTVEGTSNPNLYWYRQAAGRGLQLLFYSVGIGQISSEVPQNLSASRPQDRQFILSSKKLLLSDSGFYLCAWSDDRAEAFFGQGTRLTVV.

This clonotype appeared a few times. CDR3 protein: CASSSGLAVTDTQYF. In DNA form, the CDR3 reads TGTGCCAGCAGTTCGGGACTAGCCGTCACAGATACGCAGTATTTT. The chain has TRBV12-3 or TRBV12-4 and TRBJ2-3; 9 positions match TRBD2. The V and J ends lost 4 bases and 2 bases, in that order; junction bases with no gene match: 4. The CDR3 totals 15 residues.

This clonotype was counted between two and nine times. V is TRBV7-2 and J is TRBJ2-5, with D tentatively TRBD1 (5 bases). V was pared by 2 bases and J by 4 bases, with 14 bases between. Germline-derived CDR1 and CDR2 are SGHTA and FQGNSA. This CDR3 is 15 amino acids long. DNA for the CDR3: TGTGCCAGCAGCTTAACGGACATCAGTCGAGAGACCCAGTACTTC. It encodes CASSLTDISRETQYF.

V is TRBV6-5 and J is TRBJ2-7; TRBD2 aligns across 7 bases. Germline V gene data show CDR1 as MNHEY and CDR2 as SVGAGI. The CDR3 length is 15 residues. Losses at the gene ends were 10 bases for V and 4 bases for J; bases not matched to a gene: 16. The CDR3 protein is CATVSGRGRDYEQYF. The CDR3 DNA reads as TGTGCCACAGTCTCGGGGAGGGGCCGGGATTACGAGCAGTACTTC.

This clonotype was seen a few times. This sequence joins TRBV5-1 and TRBJ1-2; D uncertain. The CDR3 sequence is 12 residues long. Germline CDR1 reads SGHRS; CDR2 reads YFSETQ. Deletions cut 2 bases from V and 2 bases from J, with 4 bases between. The CDR3 spells CASSFTNYGYTF. CDR3 DNA: TGCGCCAGCAGCTTTACAAACTATGGCTACACCTTC.

Only a few counts were recorded for this clonotype. J is TRBJ1-4 and V is TRBV6-5; no reliable D call. The length of the CDR3 is 15 residues. CDR1 is MNHEY and CDR2 is SVGAGI in the germline V gene. Trimming cost V 2 bases and J 4 bases, with 11 bases left between them. Written as DNA, the CDR3 is TGTGCCAGCAGTTACGATGTGGGCGGTAATGAAAAACTGTTTTTT. Protein sequence: CASSYDVGGNEKLFF.

The chain carries TRBV4-1 and TRBJ1-2; D call uncertain. The germline gives CDR1 MGHRA, CDR2 YSYEKL. Trimming shortened V by 3 bases and J by 3 bases, and 11 bases separated the two germline ends. The CDR3 is 14 amino acids. The CDR3 spells CASSQETVYYGYTF. The CDR3 nucleotides read TGCGCCAGCAGCCAGGAGACGGTTTACTATGGCTACACCTTC.

This clonotype was recorded a few times. The genes are TRBV6-2 or TRBV6-3 and TRBJ1-3, with 7 bases matching TRBD1. Germline loops: CDR1 MNHEY, CDR2 SVGEGT. Germline trimming cut 6 bases from V and 2 bases from J; bases unmatched to any gene: 13. The CDR3 runs to 17 residues. The CDR3 protein is CASRLLRQGRAGNTIYF. The CDR3 DNA is TGTGCCAGCAGACTCCTTCGACAGGGCCGGGCTGGAAACACCATATATTTT.

This clonotype was seen a handful of times. The CDR3 loop reads CASSTEFAEAFF. CDR3 DNA sequence: TGTGCCAGCAGCACGGAGTTCGCCGAAGCTTTCTTT. The chain employs TRBV12-3 or TRBV12-4 and TRBJ1-1; no clear D. V was clipped by 6 bases and J by 8 bases, with 13 bases between them. The CDR3 loop spans 12 amino acids.

This clonotype occurred a few times. J is TRBJ2-3 and V is TRBV7-3; 11 positions match TRBD2. V gave up 4 bases and J gave up 4 bases; unmatched junction bases: 7. Germline V CDR1 and CDR2: SGHTA, FQGTGA. The CDR3 spans 16 residues. The CDR3 reads CASSSIAGGPPDTQYF. CDR3 DNA sequence: TGTGCCAGCAGCTCTATAGCGGGGGGGCCCCCAGATACGCAGTATTTT.

This sequence joins TRBV4-2 and TRBJ2-7; D is perhaps TRBD1 or TRBD2 (5 bases each). Germline V CDR1 and CDR2: LGHNA, YNFKEQ. The CDR3 sequence is 13 residues long. V shed 3 bases and J shed 5 bases, with 11 bases lying between them. Here the CDR3 reads CASSQGWGNEQYV. The CDR3 coding sequence is TGTGCCAGCAGCCAGGGGTGGGGGAACGAGCAGTACGTC.

This clonotype was recorded a few times. The CDR3 region has the DNA TGTGCCAGCAGCACCGGACTAGCGGGGATAGAGACCCAGTACTTC. Residues: CASSTGLAGIETQYF. The chain joins TRBV6-5 to TRBJ2-5, with 12 bases identical to TRBD2. V lost 6 bases and J lost 4; bases outside the gene matches: 6. The CDR3 runs to 15 residues. From germline, CDR1 is MNHEY and CDR2 SVGAGI.

This clonotype was seen at least ten times. The rearrangement links TRBV27 to TRBJ1-2; D gene unclear. The length of the CDR3 is 14 residues. Deletions cut 2 bases from V and 7 bases from J, with 14 bases between. The germline CDR1 and CDR2 sequences are MNHEY and SMNVEV (reference sequence). The CDR3 here is CASSLGPRAGGYTF. As DNA, the CDR3 is TGTGCCAGCAGTTTAGGACCCCGGGCCGGTGGCTACACCTTC.

The V and J genes are TRBV7-2 and TRBJ1-1, with D unclear. Looked up from germline, CDR1 is SGHTA and CDR2 is FQGNSA. The CDR3 loop spans 13 amino acids. Trimming stripped 1 base from V and 2 bases from J, with 5 bases between. The chain's CDR3 is CASSLVRNTEAFF. The CDR3 DNA is TGTGCCAGCAGCTTAGTCAGAAACACTGAAGCTTTCTTT.

This clonotype appeared a few times. The J gene is TRBJ1-1, the V gene TRBV6-1; 9 bases are a match to TRBD1. The CDR3 is 15 residues long. CDR1 is MNHNS, CDR2 SASEGT, per germline. V lost 5 bases and J lost 6; bases outside the gene matches: 10. The CDR3 DNA reads TGTGCCAGCAGTACACCCCGGACAGGGGAACCTGAAGCTTTCTTT. Encoded protein: CASSTPRTGEPEAFF.

V and J are TRBV7-2 and TRBJ2-3; 7 bases are shared with TRBD2. This CDR3 is built from 16 residues. Germline-derived CDR1 and CDR2 are SGHTA and FQGNSA. V shed 2 bases and J 2 bases; nucleotides not matched to a gene: 7. The CDR3 DNA sequence: TGTGCCAGCAGCTTAAAAAGCGGGACTTTCACAGATACGCAGTATTTT. Translation: CASSLKSGTFTDTQYF.

The V gene is TRBV4-3, the J gene TRBJ2-7; D uncertain. The CDR3 is 13 residues long. Germline CDR1 reads LGHNA; CDR2 reads YSLEER. The V end was cut by 3 bases, the J end by 5 bases, with 11 bases between. The CDR3 spells CASSQSPGDEQYF. CDR3 DNA sequence: TGCGCCAGCAGCCAGAGTCCTGGAGACGAGCAGTACTTC.

This clonotype was recorded a few times. V is TRBV4-1 and J is TRBJ2-2; D tentatively fits TRBD1 or TRBD2 (5 bases each). Trimming took 5 bases from V and 4 from J, leaving 8 bases between them. Germline CDR1 is MGHRA and CDR2 is YSYEKL. The CDR3 is 13 residues long. CDR3 amino acids: CASSEGSTGELFF. The DNA of the CDR3 is TGCGCCAGCAGCGAGGGGTCCACCGGGGAGCTGTTTTTT.

This clonotype was detected only a few times. The chain carries TRBV4-3 and TRBJ1-1, with D tentatively TRBD1 (5 bases). V lost 4 bases, J lost 5 bases, and 17 bases lay in between. Germline V gives CDR1 LGHNA, CDR2 YSLEER. The CDR3 consists of 15 residues. CDR3 DNA: TGCGCCAGCAGCCCGGGGCGGGGGAGTGGGACTGAAGCTTTCTTT. Translation gives CASSPGRGSGTEAFF.

This clonotype has only a few counts. The J gene is TRBJ2-1, the V gene TRBV7-9; possible D gene TRBD1, 5 bases. The CDR3 length is 16 residues. CDR1 and CDR2 (germline): SEHNR, FQNEAQ (reference sequence). V was trimmed by 3 bases and J by 5 bases, leaving 17 bases between them. The CDR3 protein is CASSFSHRSIDNEQFF. The CDR3 DNA reads as TGTGCCAGCAGCTTTTCGCACAGGTCGATCGACAATGAGCAGTTCTTC. Looking up the rest from reference TRBV7-9 and TRBJ2-1 gives the full variable domain: DTGVSQNPRHKITKRGQNVTFRCDPISEHNRLYWYRQTLGQGPEFLTYFQNEAQLEKSRLLSDRFSAERPKGSFSTLEIQRTEQGDSAMYLCASSFSHRSIDNEQFFGPGTRLTVL.

This clonotype came up many times. The chain couples TRBV6-2 or TRBV6-3 to TRBJ2-7; a possible D gene is TRBD2 (5 bases). V lost 6 bases to trimming and J lost 2 bases, with 14 bases between them. In germline, CDR1 is MNHEY, CDR2 SVGEGT. The CDR3 length is 14 residues. The CDR3 protein is CASRATGNPYEQYV. The CDR3 region has the DNA TGTGCCAGCAGAGCTACGGGGAACCCCTACGAGCAGTACGTC.

This clonotype was picked up a small number of times. The chain uses TRBV5-6 and TRBJ2-3; D unclear. The CDR3 is made up of 12 amino acids. CDR1 is SGHDT and CDR2 is YYEEEE in the germline V gene. Trimming stripped 0 bases from V and 4 bases from J, with 3 bases between. The CDR3 region is CASSLASDTQYF. The CDR3 DNA reads TGTGCCAGCAGCTTGGCCTCAGATACGCAGTATTTT.